This T cell receptor (beta chain) is drawn from a study of T cells after yellow fever vaccination. V was cut by 9 bases and J by 10 bases, with 19 bases left in between. The CDR3 spans 13 residues. The V gene's germline CDR1 is LNHNV and CDR2 YYDKDF (reference sequence). TCRdb used MiXCR to reprocess the 5' RACE reads, holding one entry per CDR3 protein. The sample consists of 130,000 or so distinct CDR3 sequences, roughly 15% of them appearing once. The material sequenced was CD8+ T cells sorted from PBMCs, taken 5 days after the yellow fever booster vaccination. The V call is TRBV15, the J call TRBJ2-1; tentative D call: TRBD2 (7 bases). This TCR was recovered from a man aged 18-30 years who received the YFV17D yellow fever vaccine. CDR3 region: CATGEASGQEQFF. CDR3 nucleotide sequence: TGTGCCACTGGAGAGGCTAGCGGACAGGAGCAGTTCTTC.